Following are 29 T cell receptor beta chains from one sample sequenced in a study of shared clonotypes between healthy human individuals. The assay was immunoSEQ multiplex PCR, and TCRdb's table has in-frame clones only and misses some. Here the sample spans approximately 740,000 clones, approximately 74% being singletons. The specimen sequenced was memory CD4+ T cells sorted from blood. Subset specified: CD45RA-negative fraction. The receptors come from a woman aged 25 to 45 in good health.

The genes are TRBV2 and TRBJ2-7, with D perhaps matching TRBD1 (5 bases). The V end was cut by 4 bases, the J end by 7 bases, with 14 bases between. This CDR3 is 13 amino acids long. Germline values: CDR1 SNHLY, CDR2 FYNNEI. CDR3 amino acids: CASSGQLGWEQYF. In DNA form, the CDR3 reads TGTGCCAGCAGTGGACAGCTGGGATGGGAGCAGTACTTC.

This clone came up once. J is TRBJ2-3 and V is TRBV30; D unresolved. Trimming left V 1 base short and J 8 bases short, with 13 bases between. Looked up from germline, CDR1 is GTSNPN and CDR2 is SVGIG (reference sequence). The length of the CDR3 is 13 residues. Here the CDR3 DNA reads TGTGCCTGGAGTGAGTATGATGTCAGTACGCAGTATTTT. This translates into CAWSEYDVSTQYF.

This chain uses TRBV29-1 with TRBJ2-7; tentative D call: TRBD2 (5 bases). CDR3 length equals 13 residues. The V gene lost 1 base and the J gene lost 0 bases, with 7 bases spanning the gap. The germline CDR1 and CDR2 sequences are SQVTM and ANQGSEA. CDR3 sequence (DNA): TGCAGCGTTGAAGCGGGAAGCTCCTACGAGCAGTACTTC. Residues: CSVEAGSSYEQYF.

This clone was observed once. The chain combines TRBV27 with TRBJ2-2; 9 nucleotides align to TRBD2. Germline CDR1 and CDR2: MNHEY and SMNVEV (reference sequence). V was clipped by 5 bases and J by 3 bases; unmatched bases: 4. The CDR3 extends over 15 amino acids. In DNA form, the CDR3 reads TGTGCCAGCAGTACGAGGACTAGCGACACCGGGGAGCTGTTTTTT. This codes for CASSTRTSDTGELFF.

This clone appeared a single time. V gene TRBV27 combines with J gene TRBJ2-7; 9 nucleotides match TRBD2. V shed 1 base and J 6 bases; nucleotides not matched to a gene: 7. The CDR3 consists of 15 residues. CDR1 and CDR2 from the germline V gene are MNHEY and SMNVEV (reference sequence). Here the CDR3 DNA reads TGTGCCAGCAGTTTATTGGCTAGCGGGAAGAGCGAGCAGTACTTC. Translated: CASSLLASGKSEQYF.

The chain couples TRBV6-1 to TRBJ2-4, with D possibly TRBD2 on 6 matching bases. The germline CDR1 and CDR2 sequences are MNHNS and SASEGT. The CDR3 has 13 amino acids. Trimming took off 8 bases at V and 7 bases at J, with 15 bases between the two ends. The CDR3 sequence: CASDLAGQNIQYF. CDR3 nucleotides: TGTGCCAGCGACTTGGCGGGGCAGAACATTCAGTACTTC.

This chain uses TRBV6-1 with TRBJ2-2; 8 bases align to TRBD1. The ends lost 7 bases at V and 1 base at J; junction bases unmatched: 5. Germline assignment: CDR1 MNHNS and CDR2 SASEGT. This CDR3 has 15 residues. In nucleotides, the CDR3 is TGTGCCAGCAAAACCGGGACAGGGAACACCGGGGAGCTGTTTTTT. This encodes CASKTGTGNTGELFF.

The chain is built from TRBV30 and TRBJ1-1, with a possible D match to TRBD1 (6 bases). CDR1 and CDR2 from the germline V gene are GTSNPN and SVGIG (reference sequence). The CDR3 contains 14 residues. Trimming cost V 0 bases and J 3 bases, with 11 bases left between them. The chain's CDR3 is CAWSVVSGDTEAFF. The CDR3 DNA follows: TGTGCCTGGAGTGTAGTGTCAGGGGACACTGAAGCTTTCTTT.

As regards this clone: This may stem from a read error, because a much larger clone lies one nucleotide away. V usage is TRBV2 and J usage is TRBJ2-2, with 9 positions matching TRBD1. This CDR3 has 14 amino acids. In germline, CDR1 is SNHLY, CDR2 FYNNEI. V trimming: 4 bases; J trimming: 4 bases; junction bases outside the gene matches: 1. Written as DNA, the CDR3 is TGTGCCAGCAGTGGGACAGGGGCCACCGGGGAGCTGTTTTTT. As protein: CASSGTGATGELFF.

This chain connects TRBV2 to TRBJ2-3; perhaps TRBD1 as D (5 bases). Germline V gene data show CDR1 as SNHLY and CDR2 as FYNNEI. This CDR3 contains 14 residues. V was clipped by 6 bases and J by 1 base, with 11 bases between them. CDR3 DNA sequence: TGTGCCAGCAGACAGGCTGGGGGCACAGATACGCAGTATTTT. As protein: CASRQAGGTDTQYF.

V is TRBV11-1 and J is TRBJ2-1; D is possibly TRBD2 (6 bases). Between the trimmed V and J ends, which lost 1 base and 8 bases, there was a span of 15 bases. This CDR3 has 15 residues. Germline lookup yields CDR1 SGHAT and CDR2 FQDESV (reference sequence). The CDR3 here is CASSLGGRPLDEQFF. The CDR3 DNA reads TGTGCCAGCAGCTTAGGTGGGAGGCCCCTCGATGAGCAGTTCTTC.

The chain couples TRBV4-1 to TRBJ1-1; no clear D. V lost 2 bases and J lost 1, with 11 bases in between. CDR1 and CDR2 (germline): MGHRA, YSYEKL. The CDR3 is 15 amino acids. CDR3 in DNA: TGCGCCAGCAGCCAATTCATACGGGAGAACACTGAAGCTTTCTTT. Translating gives CASSQFIRENTEAFF.

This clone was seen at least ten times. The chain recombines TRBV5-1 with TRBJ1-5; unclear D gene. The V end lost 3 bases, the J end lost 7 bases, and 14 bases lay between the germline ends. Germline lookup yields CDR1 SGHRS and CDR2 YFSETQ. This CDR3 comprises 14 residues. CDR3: CASSSGSEGQPQHF. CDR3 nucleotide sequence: TGCGCCAGCAGCTCCGGGTCCGAAGGCCAGCCCCAGCATTTT.

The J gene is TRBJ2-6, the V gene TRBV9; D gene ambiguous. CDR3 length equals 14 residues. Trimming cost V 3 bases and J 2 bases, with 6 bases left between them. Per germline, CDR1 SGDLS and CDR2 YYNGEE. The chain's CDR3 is CASSGNTGANVLTF. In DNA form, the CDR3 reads TGTGCCAGCAGCGGGAACACTGGGGCCAACGTCCTGACTTTC.

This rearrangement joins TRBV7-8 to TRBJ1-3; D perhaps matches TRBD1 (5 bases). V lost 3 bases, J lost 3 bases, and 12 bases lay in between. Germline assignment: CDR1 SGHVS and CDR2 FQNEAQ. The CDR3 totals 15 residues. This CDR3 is CASSFAGADGNTIYF. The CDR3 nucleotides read TGTGCCAGCAGCTTCGCCGGGGCTGATGGAAACACCATATATTTT. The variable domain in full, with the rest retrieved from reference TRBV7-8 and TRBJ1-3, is GAGVSQSPRYKVAKRGQDVALRCDPISGHVSLFWYQQALGQGPEFLTYFQNEAQLDKSGLPSDRFFAERPEGSVSTLKIQRTQQEDSAVYLCASSFAGADGNTIYFGEGSWLTVV.

The CDR3 region has the DNA TGCAGCGTTTCCTCACCCCAGGGGTGGAACGAGCAGTACTTC. This gives the protein CSVSSPQGWNEQYF. The chain links TRBV29-1 to TRBJ2-7, with TRBD1 as a possible D gene (6 bases). From germline, CDR1 is SQVTM and CDR2 ANQGSEA. This CDR3 has 14 amino acids. V was shortened by 5 bases and J by 5 bases, with 19 bases between the two germline ends.

CDR3 bases: TGTGCCAGCAGCCAACGAACGGGAGGGCCTTACGAGCAGTACTTC. Residues: CASSQRTGGPYEQYF. The chain links TRBV7-2 to TRBJ2-7; 8 nucleotides match TRBD2. Trimming removed 5 bases from V and 4 bases from J; junction bases left unmatched: 10. CDR3 length: 15 residues. Germline V gives CDR1 SGHTA, CDR2 FQGNSA.

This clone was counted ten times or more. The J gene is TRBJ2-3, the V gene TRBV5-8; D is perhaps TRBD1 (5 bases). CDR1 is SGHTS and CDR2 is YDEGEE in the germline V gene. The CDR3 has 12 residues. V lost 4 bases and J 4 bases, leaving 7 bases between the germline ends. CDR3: CASSPRADTQYF. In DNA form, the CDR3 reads TGTGCCAGCAGCCCCAGGGCAGATACGCAGTATTTT.

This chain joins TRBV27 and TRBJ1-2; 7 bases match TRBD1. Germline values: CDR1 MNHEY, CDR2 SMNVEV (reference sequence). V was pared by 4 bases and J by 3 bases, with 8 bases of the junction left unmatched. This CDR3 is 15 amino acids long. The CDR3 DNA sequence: TGTGCCAGCAGTTACCGGGGACAGCGGGACTATGGCTACACCTTC. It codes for CASSYRGQRDYGYTF.

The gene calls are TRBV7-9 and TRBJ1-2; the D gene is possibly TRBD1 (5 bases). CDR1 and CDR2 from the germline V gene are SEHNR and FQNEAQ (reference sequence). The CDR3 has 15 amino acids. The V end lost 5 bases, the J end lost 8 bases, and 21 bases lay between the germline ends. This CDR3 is CASSESRDGLGGYTF. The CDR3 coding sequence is TGTGCCAGCAGCGAGTCCCGGGACGGCTTAGGAGGCTACACCTTC.

CDR3 DNA: TGTGCCACCAAATTGGGCGACGGCAATCAGCCCCAGCATTTT. This codes for CATKLGDGNQPQHF. The V gene is TRBV19, the J gene TRBJ1-5; D not certain. V shed 10 bases and J shed 2 bases, with 15 bases lying between them. Per germline, CDR1 LNHDA and CDR2 SQIVND (reference sequence). This CDR3 is 14 amino acids long.

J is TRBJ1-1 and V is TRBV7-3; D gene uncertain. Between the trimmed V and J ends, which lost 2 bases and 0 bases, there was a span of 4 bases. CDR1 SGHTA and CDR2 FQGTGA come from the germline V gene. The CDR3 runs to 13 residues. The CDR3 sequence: CASSLFMNTEAFF. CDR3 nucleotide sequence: TGTGCCAGCAGCTTATTTATGAACACTGAAGCTTTCTTT.

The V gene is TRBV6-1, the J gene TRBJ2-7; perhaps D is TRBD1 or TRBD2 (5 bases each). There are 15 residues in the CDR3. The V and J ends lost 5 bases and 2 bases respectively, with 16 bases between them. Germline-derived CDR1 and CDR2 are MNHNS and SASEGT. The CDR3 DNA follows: TGTGCCAGCAGTTCCGGGACCCACGGAGCCTACGAGCAGTACTTC. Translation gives CASSSGTHGAYEQYF.

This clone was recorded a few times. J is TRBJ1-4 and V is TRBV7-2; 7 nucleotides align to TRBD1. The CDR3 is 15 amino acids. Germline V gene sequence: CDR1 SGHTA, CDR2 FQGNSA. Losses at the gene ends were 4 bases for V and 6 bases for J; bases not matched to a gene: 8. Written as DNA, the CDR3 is TGTGCCAGCAGCTCGCAGCGGGACAGTTATGAAAAACTGTTTTTT. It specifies CASSSQRDSYEKLFF.

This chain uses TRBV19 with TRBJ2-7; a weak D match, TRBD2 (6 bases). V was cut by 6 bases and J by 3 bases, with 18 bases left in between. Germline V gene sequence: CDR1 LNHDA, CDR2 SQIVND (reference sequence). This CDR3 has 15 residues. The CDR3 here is CASRGRAAGNYEQYF. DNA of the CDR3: TGTGCCAGTAGGGGACGGGCCGCGGGGAACTACGAGCAGTACTTC. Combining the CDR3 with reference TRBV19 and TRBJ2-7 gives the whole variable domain DGGITQSPKYLFRKEGQNVTLSCEQNLNHDAMYWYRQDPGQGLRLIYYSQIVNDFQKGDIAEGYSVSREKKESFPLTVTSAQKNPTAFYLCASRGRAAGNYEQYFGPGTRLTVT.

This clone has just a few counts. DNA for the CDR3: TGTGCCAGCAGTGCCTGGACAGGGGGGAAAGAGACCCAGTACTTC. The encoded protein is CASSAWTGGKETQYF. The rearrangement uses TRBV28 and TRBJ2-5; TRBD1 aligns across 10 bases. CDR3 length: 15 residues. Germline loops: CDR1 MDHEN, CDR2 SYDVKM. The V gene end was trimmed by 5 bases and the J gene end by 3 bases; junction bases not matched to a gene: 6. Together with reference TRBV28 and TRBJ2-5, the CDR3 gives the full variable domain: DVKVTQSSRYLVKRTGEKVFLECVQDMDHENMFWYRQDPGLGLRLIYFSYDVKMKEKGDIPEGYSVSREKKERFSLILESASTNQTSMYLCASSAWTGGKETQYFGPGTRLLVL.

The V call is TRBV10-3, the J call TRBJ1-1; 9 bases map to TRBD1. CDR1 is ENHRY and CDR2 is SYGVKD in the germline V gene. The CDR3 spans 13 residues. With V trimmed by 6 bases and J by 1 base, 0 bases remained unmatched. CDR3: CAIRTGGNTEAFF. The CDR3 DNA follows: TGTGCCATCAGGACAGGGGGGAACACTGAAGCTTTCTTT.

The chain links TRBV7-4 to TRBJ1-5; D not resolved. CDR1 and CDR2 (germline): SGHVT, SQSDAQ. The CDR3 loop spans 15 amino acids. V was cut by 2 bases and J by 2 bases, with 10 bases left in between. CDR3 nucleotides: TGTGCCAGCAGCTTACGTCGGAATGGCAATCAGCCCCAGCATTTT. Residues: CASSLRRNGNQPQHF. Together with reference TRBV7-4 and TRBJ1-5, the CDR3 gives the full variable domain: GAGVSQSPRYKVAKRGRDVALRCDSISGHVTLYWYRQTLGQGSEVLTYSQSDAQRDKSGRPSGRFSAERPERSVSTLKIQRTEQGDSAVYLCASSLRRNGNQPQHFGDGTRLSIL.

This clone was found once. In DNA, the CDR3 is TGTGCCAGCCCCGGGGTAGCCAAAAACATTCAGTACTTC. Translation: CASPGVAKNIQYF. The chain employs TRBV5-8 and TRBJ2-4; D may be TRBD2 (5 bases). Between the trimmed V and J ends, which lost 7 bases and 0 bases, there was a span of 8 bases. The CDR3 sequence is 13 residues long. Germline V CDR1 and CDR2: SGHTS, YDEGEE.